This record concerns one T cell receptor beta chain sequence. Its antigen is not yet known. No per-base quality is available; no much larger clone lies one base away. Donors were healthy HIV-negative adults with no recently reported acute infections or vaccinations. Only Caucasian adults living in Nashville, Tennessee, USA were represented among the donors. CD8 memory samples combined magnetically selected CD45RO+ cells with CCR7-negative CD45RA+ effector memory (TemRA) cells. Blood was collected by leukapheresis, and PBMCs were isolated by Ficoll-Histopaque density gradient centrifugation and then cryopreserved in liquid nitrogen vapor phase. Purity and quantity of every magnetically sorted T cell population were checked by analytical flow cytometry. Each sorted fraction had its genomic DNA isolated and then quantified by UV absorbance on a Nanodrop 2000c. The data are from a study of shared clonotypes between healthy human individuals (dated by TCRdb to the early 2020s). Some background on the complete study: Two women and a few men aged 18 to 49 years were included in the cohort. For each donor, CD4 naive and CD4 memory were each run on three plates, CD8 naive on two plates, and CD8 memory on one plate. Blood TCR repertoires of about five healthy adults were deeply sequenced to estimate repertoire size and the extent of clonotype sharing between individuals. To increase sequencing depth and limit assay-specific biases, TCR repertoire library preparation and sequencing were carried out by different laboratories using diverse techniques. Between about 0.85 and 10 billion PBMCs per donor were obtained by leukapheresis. The study at large found these results: Larger estimated clonotype richness was generally found for naive subsets than for memory subsets. Higher generation probabilities were observed for clonotypes shared by all four sorted-subset donors than for non-shared clonotypes. Across four donors, around 5% of naive CD4, 3.5% of naive CD8, about 2% of memory CD4, and over 0.35% of memory CD8 clonotypes were shared. The genetic and exposure-history diversity represented was limited by the small number of donors. Sampling was restricted to blood, and TCR repertoires in tissues likely differ from the TCR repertoires found in blood. Even with the large sequencing depth, rarefaction of the sorted-subset datasets indicated that sequencing was incomplete. Based on pairwise subsampling, the degree of clonotype sharing among donors was expected to be affected by sequencing depth.

TCR CDR3 regions were amplified from genomic DNA by multiplex PCR using the deep immunoSEQ assay. Genomic DNA extracted from each cell subset was distributed evenly over all wells of several immunoSEQ 96-well plates, and each plate served as one replicate. For sorted subsets, each replicate PCR was loaded with approximately 0.2 ug genomic DNA, equivalent to about 30,000 T cell genomes. Purified libraries were measured with a Qubit 3.0 fluorometer, size-checked on a Bioanalyzer 2100, and measured again with the KAPA Library Quantification kit. A separate single-read 150-cycle Illumina NextSeq 550 flow cell was used to sequence each immunoSEQ 96-well plate. Per the authors' processing: The immunoSEQ output contained only junctional sequences without quality scores, so filtering could not match that applied to full-length reads. To assign V/J genes and CDR3, sequences were annotated against IMGT germline references using PyIR, a Python wrapper for IgBLAST v1.9. Reads with weak V/J assignments (E-value above 1e-6), missing CDR3, stop codons, out-of-frame junctions, or ambiguous translated residues were removed. V3J clonotypes were defined as sequences sharing an identical inferred V gene, J gene, and CDR3 amino acid sequence. Percentage overlap between repertoires was computed as shared unique clonotypes divided by the size of the smaller repertoire. Three approaches were used to assess repertoire richness: RTK rarefaction, the Chao1 estimator, and Recon v2.1 estimates of unobserved clonotypes. Generation probabilities were computed with OLGA for all TCRbeta clonotypes obtained by the gDNA method from several donors. Not all clones reach the TCRdb copy of this immuneACCESS table, which keeps in-frame sequences only. Checked studies attribute under half of the gap to unresolved V genes and leave the rest unexplained. That table gives V, J and clone size, and the DNA gave D and trimming. This sample gives about 380,000 clones in total; 96% of them show up just once. Approximately 0.32% of the sample belongs to the ten largest clones.

CDR1 and CDR2 are read off the germline V gene (reference sequence) as LNHDA and SQIVND. V and J are truncated by 8 bases and 3 bases respectively, leaving an intervening sequence of 13 bases. The CDR3 spans 13 residues, from the cysteine through the phenylalanine. Here the CDR3 DNA is all that survives: 39 bases in frame from base 1. Sequencing was performed on memory CD8+ T cells sorted from blood. The sample's cell subset or site, from its label and the paper: CD45RO+ cells pooled with CCR7-negative TemRA cells. This clonotype was obtained from a man aged 25-45 years in good health. Here the chain combines TRBV19 and TRBJ1-2; possibly the D gene is TRBD1, per 5 matching bases. The sequence in DNA is TGTGCCAGTGGAGGTGGGGCGGACTATGGCTACACCTTC. Translated, it gives CASGGGADYGYTF.